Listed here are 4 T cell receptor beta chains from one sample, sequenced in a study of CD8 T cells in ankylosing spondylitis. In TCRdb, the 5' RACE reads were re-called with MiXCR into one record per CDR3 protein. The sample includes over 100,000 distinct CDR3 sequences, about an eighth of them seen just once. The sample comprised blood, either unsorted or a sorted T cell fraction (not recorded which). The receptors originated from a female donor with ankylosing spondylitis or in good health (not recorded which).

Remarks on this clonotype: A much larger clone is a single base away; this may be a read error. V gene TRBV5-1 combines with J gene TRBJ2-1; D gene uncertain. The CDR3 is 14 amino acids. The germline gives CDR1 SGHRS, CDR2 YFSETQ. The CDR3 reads CASSLGAGYDEQFF. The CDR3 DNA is TGCGCCAGCAGCTTGGGTGCAGGCTACGATGAGCAGTTCTTC.

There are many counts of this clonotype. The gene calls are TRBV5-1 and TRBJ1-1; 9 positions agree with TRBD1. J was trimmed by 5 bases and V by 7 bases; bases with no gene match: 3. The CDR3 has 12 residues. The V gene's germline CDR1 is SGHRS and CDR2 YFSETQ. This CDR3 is CASVGTGTEAFF. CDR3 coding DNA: TGCGCCAGCGTCGGGACAGGGACTGAAGCTTTCTTT.

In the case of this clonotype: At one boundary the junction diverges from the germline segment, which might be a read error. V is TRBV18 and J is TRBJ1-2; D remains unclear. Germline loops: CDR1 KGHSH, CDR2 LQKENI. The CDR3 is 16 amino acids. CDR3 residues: CASSPPPGNLNYDYTF. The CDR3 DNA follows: TGTGCCAGCTCACCACCGCCAGGCAACTTAAACTATGACTACACCTTC.

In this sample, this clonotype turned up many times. The DNA of the CDR3 is TGTGCCAGCAGTCCCCGATGGGATCAGCCCCAGCATTTT. It translates to CASSPRWDQPQHF. This rearrangement joins TRBV12-3 or TRBV12-4 to TRBJ1-5; D call uncertain. The CDR3 covers 13 residues. The V end lost 5 bases, the J end lost 5 bases, and 10 bases lay between the germline ends.